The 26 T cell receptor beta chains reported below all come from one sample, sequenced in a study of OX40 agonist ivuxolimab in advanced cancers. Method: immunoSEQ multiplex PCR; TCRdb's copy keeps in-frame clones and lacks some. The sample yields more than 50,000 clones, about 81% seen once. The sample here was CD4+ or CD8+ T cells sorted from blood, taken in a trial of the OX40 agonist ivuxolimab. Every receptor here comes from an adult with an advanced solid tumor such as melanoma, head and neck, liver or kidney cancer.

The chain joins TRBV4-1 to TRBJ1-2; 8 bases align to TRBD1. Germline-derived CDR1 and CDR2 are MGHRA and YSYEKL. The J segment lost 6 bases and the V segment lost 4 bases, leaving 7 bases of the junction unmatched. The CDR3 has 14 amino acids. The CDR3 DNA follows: TGCGCCAGCAGCCGAGGGCAGGGGGCCGATGGCTACACCTTC. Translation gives CASSRGQGADGYTF.

CDR3: CASSGQRNTIYF. The CDR3 nucleotides are TGTGCCAGCTCGGGACAGCGAAACACCATATATTTT. The V and J genes are TRBV28 and TRBJ1-3; TRBD1 aligns across 7 bases. CDR3 size: 12 residues. Germline-derived CDR1 and CDR2 are MDHEN and SYDVKM. V shed 8 bases, J shed 5 bases, and the junction held 3 bases outside the gene matches.

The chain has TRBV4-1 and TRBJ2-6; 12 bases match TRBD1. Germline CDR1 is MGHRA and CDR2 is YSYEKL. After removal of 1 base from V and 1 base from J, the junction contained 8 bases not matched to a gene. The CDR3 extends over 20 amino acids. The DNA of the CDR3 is TGCGCCAGCAGCCAAGTTTGGGGACAGGGGGCGGGGTCTGGGGCCAACGTCCTGACTTTC. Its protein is CASSQVWGQGAGSGANVLTF.

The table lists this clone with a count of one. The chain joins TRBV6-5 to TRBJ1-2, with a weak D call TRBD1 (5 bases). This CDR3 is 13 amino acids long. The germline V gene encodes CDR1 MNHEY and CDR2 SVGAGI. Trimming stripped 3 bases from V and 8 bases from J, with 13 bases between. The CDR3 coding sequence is TGTGCCAGCAGTTATCAGGGTAGAAGGGGCTACACCTTC. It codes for CASSYQGRRGYTF.

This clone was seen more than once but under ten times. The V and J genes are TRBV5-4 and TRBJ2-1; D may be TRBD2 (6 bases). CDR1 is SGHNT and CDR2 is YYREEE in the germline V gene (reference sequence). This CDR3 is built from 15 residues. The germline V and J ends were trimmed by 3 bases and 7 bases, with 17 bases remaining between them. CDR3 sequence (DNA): TGTGCCAGCAGCTGGGGGGTAGTATCTGGTAATGAGCAGTTCTTC. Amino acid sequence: CASSWGVVSGNEQFF. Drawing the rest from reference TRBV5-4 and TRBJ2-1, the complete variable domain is ETGVTQSPTHLIKTRGQQVTLRCSSQSGHNTVSWYQQALGQGPQFIFQYYREEENGRGNFPPRFSGLQFPNYSSELNVNALELDDSALYLCASSWGVVSGNEQFFGPGTRLTVL.

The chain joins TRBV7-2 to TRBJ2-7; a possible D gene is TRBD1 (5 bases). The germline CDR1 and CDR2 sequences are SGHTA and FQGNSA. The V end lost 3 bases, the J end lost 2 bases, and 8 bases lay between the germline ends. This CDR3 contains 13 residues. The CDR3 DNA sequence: TGTGCCAGCAGCTTCACAGGAGCCTACGAGCAGTACTTC. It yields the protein CASSFTGAYEQYF.

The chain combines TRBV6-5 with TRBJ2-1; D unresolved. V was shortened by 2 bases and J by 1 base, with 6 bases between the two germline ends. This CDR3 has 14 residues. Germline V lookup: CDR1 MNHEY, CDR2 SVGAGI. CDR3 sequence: CASSYGLSYNEQFF. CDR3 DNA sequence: TGTGCCAGCAGTTACGGGCTTTCCTACAATGAGCAGTTCTTC.

The CDR3 DNA sequence: TGTGCCAGCAGCTTGAGTCGGGCGGGGAGCCTCACCGGGGAGCTGTTTTTT. This codes for CASSLSRAGSLTGELFF. This chain links TRBV7-3 with TRBJ2-2, with D perhaps matching TRBD2 (6 bases). This CDR3 is built from 17 residues. Between the trimmed V and J ends, which lost 3 bases and 4 bases, there was a span of 18 bases. Germline V gene data show CDR1 as SGHTA and CDR2 as FQGTGA.

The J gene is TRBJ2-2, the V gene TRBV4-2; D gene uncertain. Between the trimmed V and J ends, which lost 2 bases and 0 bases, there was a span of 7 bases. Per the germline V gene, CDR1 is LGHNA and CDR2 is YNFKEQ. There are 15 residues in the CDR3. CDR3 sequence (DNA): TGTGCCAGCAGCCAACCGGACGCGAACACCGGGGAGCTGTTTTTT. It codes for CASSQPDANTGELFF.

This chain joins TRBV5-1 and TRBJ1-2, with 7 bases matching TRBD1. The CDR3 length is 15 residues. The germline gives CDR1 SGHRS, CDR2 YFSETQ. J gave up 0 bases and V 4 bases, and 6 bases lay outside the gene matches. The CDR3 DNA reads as TGCGCCAGCAGCCCTGGGACAGTGACTAACTATGGCTACACCTTC. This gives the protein CASSPGTVTNYGYTF.

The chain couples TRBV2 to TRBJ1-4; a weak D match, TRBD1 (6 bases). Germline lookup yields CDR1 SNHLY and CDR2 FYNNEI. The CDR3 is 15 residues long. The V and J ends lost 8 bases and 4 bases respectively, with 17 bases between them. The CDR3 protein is CASQDATGYNEKLFF. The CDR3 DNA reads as TGTGCCAGCCAAGATGCGACAGGATATAATGAAAAACTGTTTTTT.

The CDR3 protein is CASSPSLLSGNTIYF. The DNA of the CDR3 is TGTGCCAGCAGCCCCAGCCTTCTCTCTGGAAACACCATATATTTT. This sequence joins TRBV11-3 and TRBJ1-3; D not certain. CDR3 length: 15 residues. The V end was cut by 5 bases, the J end by 0 bases, with 11 bases between. The germline gives CDR1 SGHNT, CDR2 YENEEA.

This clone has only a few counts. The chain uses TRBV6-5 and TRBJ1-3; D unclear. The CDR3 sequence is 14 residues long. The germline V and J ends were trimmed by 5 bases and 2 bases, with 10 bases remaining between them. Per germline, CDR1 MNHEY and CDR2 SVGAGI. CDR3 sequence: CASSEGAAGNTIYF. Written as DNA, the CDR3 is TGTGCCAGCAGTGAGGGAGCCGCTGGAAACACCATATATTTT.

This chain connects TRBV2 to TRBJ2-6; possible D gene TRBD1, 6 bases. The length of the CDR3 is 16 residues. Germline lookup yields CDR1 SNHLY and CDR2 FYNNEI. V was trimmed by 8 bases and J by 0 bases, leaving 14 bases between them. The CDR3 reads CASGDRLSSGANVLTF. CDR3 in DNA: TGTGCCAGCGGAGACAGGTTAAGCTCTGGGGCCAACGTCCTGACTTTC.

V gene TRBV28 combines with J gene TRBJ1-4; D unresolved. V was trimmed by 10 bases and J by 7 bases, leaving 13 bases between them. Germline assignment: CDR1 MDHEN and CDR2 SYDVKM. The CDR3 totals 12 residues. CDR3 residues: CATGPLGEKLFF. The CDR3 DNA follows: TGTGCCACTGGGCCATTGGGTGAAAAACTGTTTTTT.

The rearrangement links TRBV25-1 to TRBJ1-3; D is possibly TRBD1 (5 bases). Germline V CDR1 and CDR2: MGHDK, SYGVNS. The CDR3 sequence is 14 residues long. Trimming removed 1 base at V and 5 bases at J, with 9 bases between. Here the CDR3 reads CASSEWGDRNTIYF. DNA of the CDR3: TGTGCCAGCAGTGAATGGGGCGATAGAAACACCATATATTTT.

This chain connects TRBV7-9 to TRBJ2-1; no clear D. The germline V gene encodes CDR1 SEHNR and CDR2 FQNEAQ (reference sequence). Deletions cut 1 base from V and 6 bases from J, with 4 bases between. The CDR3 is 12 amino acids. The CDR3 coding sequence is TGTGCCAGCAGCTTAGTCGCCAATGAGCAGTTCTTC. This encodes CASSLVANEQFF.

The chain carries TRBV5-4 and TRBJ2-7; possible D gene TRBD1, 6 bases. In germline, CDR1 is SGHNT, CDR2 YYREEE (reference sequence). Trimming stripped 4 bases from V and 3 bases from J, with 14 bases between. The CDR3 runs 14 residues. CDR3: CASSPTTGYYEQYF. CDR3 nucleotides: TGTGCCAGCAGCCCGACGACAGGATACTACGAGCAGTACTTC. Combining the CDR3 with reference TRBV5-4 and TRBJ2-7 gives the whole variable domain ETGVTQSPTHLIKTRGQQVTLRCSSQSGHNTVSWYQQALGQGPQFIFQYYREEENGRGNFPPRFSGLQFPNYSSELNVNALELDDSALYLCASSPTTGYYEQYFGPGTRLTVT.

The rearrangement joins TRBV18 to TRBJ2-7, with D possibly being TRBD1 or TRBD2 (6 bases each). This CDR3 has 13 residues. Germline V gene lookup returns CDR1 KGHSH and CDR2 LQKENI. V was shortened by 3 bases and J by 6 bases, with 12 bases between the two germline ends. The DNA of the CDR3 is TGTGCCAGCTCACCGAACAGGGAGGCCGAGCAGTACTTC. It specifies CASSPNREAEQYF.

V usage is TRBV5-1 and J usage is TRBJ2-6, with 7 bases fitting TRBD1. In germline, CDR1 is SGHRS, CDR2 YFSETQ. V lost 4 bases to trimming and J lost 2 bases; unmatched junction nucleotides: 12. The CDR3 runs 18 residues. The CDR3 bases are TGCGCCAGCAGCCGATTGCCATCAACAGGGGCTGGGGCCAACGTCCTGACTTTC. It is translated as CASSRLPSTGAGANVLTF.

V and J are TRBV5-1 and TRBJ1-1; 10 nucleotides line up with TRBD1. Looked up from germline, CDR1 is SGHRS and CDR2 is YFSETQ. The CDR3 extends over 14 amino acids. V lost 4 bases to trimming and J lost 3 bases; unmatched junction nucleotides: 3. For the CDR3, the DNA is TGCGCCAGCAGCCTGGACAGGGGGGACACTGAAGCTTTCTTT. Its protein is CASSLDRGDTEAFF. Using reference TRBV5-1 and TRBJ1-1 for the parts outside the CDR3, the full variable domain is KAGVTQTPRYLIKTRGQQVTLSCSPISGHRSVSWYQQTPGQGLQFLFEYFSETQRNKGNFPGRFSGRQFSNSRSEMNVSTLELGDSALYLCASSLDRGDTEAFFGQGTRLTVV.

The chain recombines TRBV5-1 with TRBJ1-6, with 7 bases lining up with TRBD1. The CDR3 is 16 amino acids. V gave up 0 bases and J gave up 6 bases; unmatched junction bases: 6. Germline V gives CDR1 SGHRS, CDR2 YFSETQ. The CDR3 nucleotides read TGCGCCAGCAGCTTGGAGACGGGGACAGCTAATTCACCCCTCCACTTT. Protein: CASSLETGTANSPLHF.

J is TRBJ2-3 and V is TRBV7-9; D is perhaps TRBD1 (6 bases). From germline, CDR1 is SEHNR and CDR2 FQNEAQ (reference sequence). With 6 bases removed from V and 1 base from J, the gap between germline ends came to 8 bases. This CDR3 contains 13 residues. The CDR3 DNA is TGTGCCAGCAGACAGGGTCGCACAGATACGCAGTATTTT. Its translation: CASRQGRTDTQYF.

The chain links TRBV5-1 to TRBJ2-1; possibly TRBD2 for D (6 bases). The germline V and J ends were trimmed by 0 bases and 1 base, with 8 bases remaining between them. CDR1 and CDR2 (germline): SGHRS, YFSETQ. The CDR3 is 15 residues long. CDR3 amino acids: CASSLGGESYNEQFF. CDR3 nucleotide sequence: TGCGCCAGCAGCTTGGGGGGGGAGTCCTACAATGAGCAGTTCTTC.

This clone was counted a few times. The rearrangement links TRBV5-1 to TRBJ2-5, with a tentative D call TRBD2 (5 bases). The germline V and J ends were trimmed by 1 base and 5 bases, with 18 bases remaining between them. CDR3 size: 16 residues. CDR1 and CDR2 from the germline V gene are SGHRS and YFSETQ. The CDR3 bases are TGCGCCAGCAGCTTGACAGCTAGCAGTCAAGGGGAGACCCAGTACTTC. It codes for CASSLTASSQGETQYF.

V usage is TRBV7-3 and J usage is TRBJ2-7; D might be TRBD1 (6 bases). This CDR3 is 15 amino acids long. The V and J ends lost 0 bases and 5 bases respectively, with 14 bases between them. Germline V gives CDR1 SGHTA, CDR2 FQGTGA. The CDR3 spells CASSLTGGATDEQYF. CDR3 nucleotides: TGTGCCAGCAGCTTAACTGGGGGCGCGACGGACGAGCAGTACTTC.